Below, 15 T cell receptor beta chains from the same sample are listed, as sequenced in a study of cytomegalovirus exposure and HLA in healthy donors. PCR used 60 Vbeta primers and 13 Jbeta primers. This table comes from immunoSEQ multiplex PCR, and its TCRdb copy is limited to in-frame clones, with some not included. In the table there are roughly 100,000 clones, about 74% of which are singletons. The sample was PBMCs. These receptors were taken from a woman aged 50 to 60 in good health and CMV-seropositive.

V and J are TRBV9 and TRBJ2-1, with D possibly TRBD1 on 6 matching bases. Trimming stripped 0 bases from V and 8 bases from J, with 9 bases between. The CDR3 length is 13 residues. The V gene's germline CDR1 is SGDLS and CDR2 YYNGEE. Here the CDR3 DNA reads TGTGCCAGCAGCGTAGGTGGGGGCGATGAGCAGTTCTTC. This gives the protein CASSVGGGDEQFF.

This clone appeared a few times. CDR3 DNA sequence: TGTGCCAGCAGCCCCGTCAGCGGGAGCCTCTACAATGAGCAGTTCTTC. Translating it yields CASSPVSGSLYNEQFF. This sequence joins TRBV4-2 and TRBJ2-1; 8 bases fit TRBD2. The CDR3 consists of 16 residues. After removal of 4 bases from V and 3 bases from J, the junction contained 8 bases not matched to a gene. Germline V CDR1 and CDR2: LGHNA, YNFKEQ.

V is TRBV9 and J is TRBJ1-4; no clear D gene. Deletions cut 4 bases from V and 8 bases from J, with 18 bases between. CDR3 length: 15 residues. Per germline, CDR1 SGDLS and CDR2 YYNGEE. Here the CDR3 reads CASSPEGLEREKLFF. CDR3 sequence (DNA): TGTGCCAGCAGCCCGGAGGGCTTAGAGAGGGAAAAACTGTTTTTT.

This clone has more than one count but fewer than ten. The V and J genes are TRBV19 and TRBJ2-1, with 10 nucleotides matching TRBD2. This CDR3 contains 17 residues. Germline CDR1 reads LNHDA; CDR2 reads SQIVND (reference sequence). V trimming: 3 bases; J trimming: 8 bases; junction bases outside the gene matches: 13. The CDR3 DNA reads TGTGCCAGTAGTATCTATGGGGCGGCTAGCGGGAGCTATGAGCAGTTCTTC. Protein sequence: CASSIYGAASGSYEQFF.

This clone was counted a single time. The gene calls are TRBV19 and TRBJ1-1; 7 bases match TRBD1. Per the germline V gene, CDR1 is LNHDA and CDR2 is SQIVND (reference sequence). Germline trimming cut 3 bases from V and 4 bases from J; bases unmatched to any gene: 8. CDR3 size: 15 residues. CDR3 loop: CASSMGQPLGTEAFF. CDR3 nucleotide sequence: TGTGCCAGTAGTATGGGACAGCCTCTAGGCACTGAAGCTTTCTTT.

The CDR3 DNA reads as TGTGCCAGCAGTTTAGTAGCGGGAGGGTTCACAGATACGCAGTATTTT. Its protein product is CASSLVAGGFTDTQYF. V usage is TRBV28 and J usage is TRBJ2-3; 11 nucleotides match TRBD2. V was clipped by 2 bases and J by 2 bases; unmatched bases: 3. Looked up from germline, CDR1 is MDHEN and CDR2 is SYDVKM. The CDR3 has 16 amino acids.

As to this clone: The junction does not match germline at one end; this may be a read error. The chain links TRBV7-9 to TRBJ2-7; 13 bases align to TRBD2. The CDR3 has 15 residues. Germline CDR1 reads SEHNR; CDR2 reads FQNEAQ (reference sequence). CDR3 sequence: CSSSLGTSGTYEQYF. The CDR3 DNA sequence: TGTTCCAGCAGCTTAGGGACTAGCGGGACCTACGAGCAGTACTTC.

The chain links TRBV25-1 to TRBJ1-1; 12 bases agree with TRBD1. The V gene's germline CDR1 is MGHDK and CDR2 SYGVNS. V dropped 3 bases and J dropped 4; count of bases not matched to a gene: 12. CDR3 length: 18 amino acids. In nucleotides, the CDR3 is TGTGCCAGCAGTGATGCCGGGACAGGGGGCGGGGAAAGCACTGAAGCTTTCTTT. Residues: CASSDAGTGGGESTEAFF.

The gene calls are TRBV27 and TRBJ2-1; unclear D gene. Trimming stripped 3 bases from V and 6 bases from J, with 12 bases between. This CDR3 comprises 14 residues. Germline V gene lookup returns CDR1 MNHEY and CDR2 SMNVEV (reference sequence). CDR3 DNA: TGTGCCAGCAGTTTCCTTGGGCTACTCAATGAGCAGTTCTTC. Its translation is CASSFLGLLNEQFF.

The V and J genes are TRBV28 and TRBJ2-7; TRBD1 might be the D (5 bases). V was shortened by 6 bases and J by 3 bases, with 15 bases between the two germline ends. This CDR3 contains 14 residues. In germline, CDR1 is MDHEN, CDR2 SYDVKM. The CDR3 sequence is CASSVDRTSYEQYF. The CDR3 DNA follows: TGTGCCAGCAGCGTCGACAGAACGAGCTACGAGCAGTACTTC.

This clone was seen a few times. V is TRBV28 and J is TRBJ2-6; TRBD2 might be the D (5 bases). CDR3 length: 15 residues. Germline CDR1 MDHEN, CDR2 SYDVKM. The V and J ends lost 2 bases and 0 bases respectively, with 5 bases between them. CDR3 sequence reads: CASSLRDSGANVLTF. The CDR3, as DNA: TGTGCCAGCAGTTTACGGGACTCTGGGGCCAACGTCCTGACTTTC. The full variable domain, with the rest looked up from reference TRBV28 and TRBJ2-6, is DVKVTQSSRYLVKRTGEKVFLECVQDMDHENMFWYRQDPGLGLRLIYFSYDVKMKEKGDIPEGYSVSREKKERFSLILESASTNQTSMYLCASSLRDSGANVLTFGAGSRLTVL.

The V and J genes are TRBV9 and TRBJ2-5; D unclear. Trimming left V 0 bases short and J 1 base short, with 7 bases between. This CDR3 has 14 amino acids. Germline loops: CDR1 SGDLS, CDR2 YYNGEE. For the CDR3, the DNA is TGTGCCAGCAGCGTAGGTGGCAGCCAAGAGACCCAGTACTTC. Translation gives CASSVGGSQETQYF.

This clone occurred a few times. The chain has TRBV28 and TRBJ2-5, with D hard to call. V lost 8 bases and J 1 base, leaving 20 bases between the germline ends. Germline loops: CDR1 MDHEN, CDR2 SYDVKM. This CDR3 is 16 amino acids long. CDR3 coding DNA: TGTGCCAGCGGGCGAACCCGAAGCCCTTTCCAAGAGACCCAGTACTTC. Protein product: CASGRTRSPFQETQYF.

In this sample, this clone turned up a few times. The chain links TRBV5-1 to TRBJ2-2; 7 bases line up with TRBD2. CDR1 is SGHRS and CDR2 is YFSETQ in the germline V gene. J gave up 3 bases and V 4 bases, and 6 bases lay outside the gene matches. The CDR3 loop spans 15 amino acids. The CDR3 DNA follows: TGCGCCAGCAGCGCAGGGACTACCCACACCGGGGAGCTGTTTTTT. Its protein is CASSAGTTHTGELFF.

The V gene is TRBV7-2, the J gene TRBJ2-5, with D uncertain. TRBJ2-7 explains the end of the DNA better; the J call may be wrong. This CDR3 comprises 12 residues. CDR1 and CDR2 from the germline V gene are SGHTA and FQGNSA. The CDR3, as DNA: TGTGCCAGCAGCTCTGACACCTACGAGCAGTACTTC. Protein product: CASSSDTYEQYF.